These 20 T cell receptor beta chains share one sample of origin, sequenced in a study of vaccination effects on CD4 cells after COVID-19. Profiled with immunoSEQ multiplex PCR; TCRdb holds only in-frame clones, not every one. The sample comprises roughly 56,000 clones, roughly 80% of which are singletons, and roughly 3.2% rests with the top ten. Subsequent to less than 13 days of culture, CD4+ T cells were isolated. The antigens these receptors bind are not known. The source material was CD4+ T cells from PBMCs cultured without peptide, sampled before COVID-19 vaccination. The receptors come from a human donor who received a COVID-19 vaccine.

J is TRBJ2-2 and V is TRBV29-1, with TRBD1 identical over 10 bases. The trim removed 6 bases at V and 2 bases at J, leaving 3 bases unmatched. Germline V gene data show CDR1 as SQVTM and CDR2 as ANQGSEA. The CDR3 has 14 residues. The CDR3 here is CSVWDRGNTGELFF. The CDR3 DNA follows: TGCAGCGTATGGGACAGGGGTAACACCGGGGAGCTGTTTTTT.

The rearrangement uses TRBV12-3 or TRBV12-4 and TRBJ1-1; the D gene is possibly TRBD1 (5 bases). CDR3 length equals 12 residues. V lost 7 bases and J lost 12, with 18 bases in between. The CDR3: CASTQRAGSPFF. In DNA, the CDR3 is TGTGCCAGCACCCAGAGGGCAGGGTCGCCTTTCTTT.

This chain joins TRBV5-8 and TRBJ2-3; 10 bases align to TRBD1. V shed 7 bases and J 2 bases; nucleotides not matched to a gene: 13. This CDR3 region has 17 residues. Per germline, CDR1 SGHTS and CDR2 YDEGEE. CDR3 protein: CASPTGTGAKVTDTQYF. The CDR3 coding sequence is TGTGCCAGCCCCACCGGGACAGGGGCCAAAGTCACAGATACGCAGTATTTT.

The chain carries TRBV2 and TRBJ1-5; D is possibly TRBD1 (5 bases). V gave up 4 bases and J gave up 0 bases, with 13 bases separating them. CDR1 and CDR2 from the germline V gene are SNHLY and FYNNEI. CDR3 size: 16 residues. As DNA, the CDR3 is TGTGCCAGCAGTGGTGCTGGACACCGTAGCAATCAGCCCCAGCATTTT. Its protein product is CASSGAGHRSNQPQHF.

J is TRBJ2-7 and V is TRBV2, with D perhaps TRBD1 (5 bases). The CDR3 is 13 residues long. Germline V gene sequence: CDR1 SNHLY, CDR2 FYNNEI. V lost 8 bases to trimming and J lost 1 base, with 12 bases between them. The CDR3, as DNA: TGTGCCAGCTACCCGGACACATCCTACGAGCAGTACGTC. It encodes CASYPDTSYEQYV.

The chain recombines TRBV24-1 with TRBJ1-6; 7 nucleotides align to TRBD1. V was pared by 5 bases and J by 7 bases, with 7 bases of the junction left unmatched. The CDR3 contains 15 residues. CDR1 is KGHDR, CDR2 SFDVKD, per germline. CDR3: CATSALGQRNSPLHF. CDR3 in DNA: TGTGCCACCAGTGCCCTGGGACAGAGAAATTCACCCCTCCACTTT.

This chain uses TRBV18 with TRBJ2-2; D possibly corresponds to TRBD2 (5 bases). With 4 bases removed from V and 4 bases from J, the gap between germline ends came to 16 bases. This CDR3 spans 16 amino acids. The V gene's germline CDR1 is KGHSH and CDR2 LQKENI. CDR3 sequence: CASSLHSVAGTGELFF. CDR3 bases: TGTGCCAGCTCACTACATAGCGTTGCCGGCACCGGGGAGCTGTTTTTT.

The chain combines TRBV28 with TRBJ2-7; TRBD2 matches at 8 bases. The CDR3 is 15 residues long. Germline V gene data show CDR1 as MDHEN and CDR2 as SYDVKM. The ends lost 6 bases at V and 1 base at J; junction bases unmatched: 8. CDR3 region: CASSRSGGRSYEQYV. The CDR3 nucleotides read TGTGCCAGCAGCCGGAGCGGGGGCCGGTCCTACGAGCAGTACGTC.

CDR3 region: CASSPDRGTDTQYF. In nucleotides, the CDR3 is TGTGCCAGCAGCCCAGACAGAGGCACAGATACGCAGTATTTT. The rearrangement uses TRBV7-2 and TRBJ2-3; perhaps TRBD1 as D (5 bases). Germline CDR1 is SGHTA and CDR2 is FQGNSA. CDR3 length: 14 amino acids. Trimming took off 5 bases at V and 1 base at J, with 10 bases between the two ends.

This chain connects TRBV16 to TRBJ2-5; TRBD2 aligns across 11 bases. With 4 bases clipped from V and 5 bases from J, the junction kept 6 bases outside the gene matches. Germline V CDR1 and CDR2: KGHSY, FQNENV. The CDR3 has 15 amino acids. The CDR3 protein is CASSLGLAEYETQYF. Here the CDR3 DNA reads TGTGCCAGCAGCCTGGGACTAGCGGAGTATGAGACCCAGTACTTC. The whole variable domain, filled in from reference TRBV16 and TRBJ2-5, reads GEEVAQTPKHLVRGEGQKAKLYCAPIKGHSYVFWYQQVLKNEFKFLISFQNENVFDETGMPKERFSAKCLPNSPCSLEIQATKLEDSAVYFCASSLGLAEYETQYFGPGTRLLVL.

The V gene is TRBV12-3 or TRBV12-4, the J gene TRBJ1-4; D perhaps matches TRBD1 (6 bases). This CDR3 is 11 amino acids long. Trimming stripped 6 bases from V and 10 bases from J, with 9 bases between. The CDR3 DNA reads as TGTGCCAGCAGGGGGGGCGGAAAACTGTTTTTT. Translated: CASRGGGKLFF.

The genes are TRBV19 and TRBJ1-5; 7 nucleotides align to TRBD1. CDR3 size: 15 residues. Germline CDR1 and CDR2: LNHDA and SQIVND (reference sequence). V shed 5 bases, J shed 2 bases, and the junction held 6 bases outside the gene matches. As DNA, the CDR3 is TGTGCCAGTAGTGGGAGTCAGGGGGGCAATCAGCCCCAGCATTTT. Translation gives CASSGSQGGNQPQHF.

The chain has TRBV6-6 and TRBJ1-1; no definite D call. The CDR3 is 11 amino acids. Germline assignment: CDR1 MNHNY and CDR2 SVGAGI (reference sequence). Deletions cut 4 bases from V and 11 bases from J, with 11 bases between. CDR3 loop: CASSLTLEAFF. Here the CDR3 DNA reads TGTGCCAGCAGTTTAACACTGGAGGCTTTCTTT.

The rearrangement uses TRBV12-5 and TRBJ1-2, with D possibly being TRBD1 (5 bases). Trimming removed 4 bases from V and 1 base from J, with 16 bases in between. Per the germline V gene, CDR1 is LGHNT and CDR2 is FRNRAP. CDR3 length: 16 amino acids. CDR3 region: CASGYSMGGGNYGYTF. The CDR3 DNA reads TGTGCTAGTGGTTACTCCATGGGGGGGGGTAACTATGGCTACACCTTC. The full variable domain, rest sourced from reference TRBV12-5 and TRBJ1-2, is DARVTQTPRHKVTEMGQEVTMRCQPILGHNTVFWYRQTMMQGLELLAYFRNRAPLDDSGMPKDRFSAEMPDATLATLKIQPSEPRDSAVYFCASGYSMGGGNYGYTFGSGTRLTVV.

This chain links TRBV28 with TRBJ2-7, with 10 bases fitting TRBD1. After removal of 6 bases from V and 6 bases from J, the junction contained 17 bases not matched to a gene. Germline CDR1 MDHEN, CDR2 SYDVKM. The CDR3 runs to 17 residues. CDR3: CASRPRPHGTGALEQYV. CDR3 in DNA: TGTGCCAGCAGGCCGCGTCCCCACGGGACAGGGGCTCTCGAGCAGTACGTC.

This clone was observed once. The chain is built from TRBV18 and TRBJ2-1; 10 nucleotides line up with TRBD2. Germline CDR1 reads KGHSH; CDR2 reads LQKENI. V was pared by 5 bases and J by 8 bases, with 6 bases of the junction left unmatched. The CDR3 runs to 14 residues. The CDR3 sequence is CASSTGTSDYEQFF. DNA of the CDR3: TGTGCCAGCTCAACCGGGACTAGCGACTATGAGCAGTTCTTC.

The chain combines TRBV9 with TRBJ2-5; D is undetermined. Germline V gene data show CDR1 as SGDLS and CDR2 as YYNGEE. V was pared by 4 bases and J by 2 bases, with 12 bases between. The CDR3 is 14 amino acids. The CDR3 spells CASSPVARQETQYF. CDR3 coding DNA: TGTGCCAGCAGCCCGGTGGCGAGACAAGAGACCCAGTACTTC.

This chain joins TRBV7-3 and TRBJ2-5; 9 bases match TRBD2. V gave up 0 bases and J gave up 5 bases; unmatched junction bases: 4. The CDR3 is 15 residues long. Germline assignment: CDR1 SGHTA and CDR2 FQGTGA. The CDR3 bases are TGTGCCAGCAGCTTAACTTTGGCGGGGGGGGAGACCCAGTACTTC. Its translation is CASSLTLAGGETQYF. Full variable domain (remainder filled in from reference TRBV7-3 and TRBJ2-5): GAGVSQTPSNKVTEKGKYVELRCDPISGHTALYWYRQSLGQGPEFLIYFQGTGAADDSGLPNDRFFAVRPEGSVSTLKIQRTERGDSAVYLCASSLTLAGGETQYFGPGTRLLVL.

The chain combines TRBV6-5 with TRBJ2-2; maybe TRBD2 (6 bases). The CDR3 sequence is 14 residues long. V was clipped by 6 bases and J by 2 bases, with 10 bases between them. Germline loops: CDR1 MNHEY, CDR2 SVGAGI. The DNA of the CDR3 is TGTGCCAGCAGCCTTAGCGGTAACACCGGGGAGCTGTTTTTT. Translation gives CASSLSGNTGELFF.

The chain links TRBV18 to TRBJ2-5; D not resolved. Germline CDR1 KGHSH, CDR2 LQKENI. CDR3 length: 16 amino acids. V was clipped by 0 bases and J by 1 base, with 12 bases between them. The DNA of the CDR3 is TGTGCCAGCTCACCACCTGATTACGTTTTCCAAGAGACCCAGTACTTC. It codes for CASSPPDYVFQETQYF.